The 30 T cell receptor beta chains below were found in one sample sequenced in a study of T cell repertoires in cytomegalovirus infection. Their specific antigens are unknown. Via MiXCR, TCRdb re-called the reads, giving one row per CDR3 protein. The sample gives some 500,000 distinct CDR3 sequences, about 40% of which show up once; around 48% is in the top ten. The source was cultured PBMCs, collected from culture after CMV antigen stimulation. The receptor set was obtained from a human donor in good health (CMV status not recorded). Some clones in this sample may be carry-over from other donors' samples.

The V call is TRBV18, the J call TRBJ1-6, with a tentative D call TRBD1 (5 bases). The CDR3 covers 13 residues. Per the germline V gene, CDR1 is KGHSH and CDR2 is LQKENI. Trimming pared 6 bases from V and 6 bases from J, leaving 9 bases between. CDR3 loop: CASSRDGNSPLHF. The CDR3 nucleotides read TGTGCCAGCTCTAGGGACGGTAATTCACCCCTCCACTTT.

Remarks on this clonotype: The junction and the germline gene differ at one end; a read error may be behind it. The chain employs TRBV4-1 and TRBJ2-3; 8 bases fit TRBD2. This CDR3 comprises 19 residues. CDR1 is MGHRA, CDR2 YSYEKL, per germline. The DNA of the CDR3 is TGTGCCAGCAGCCCGAACGAATGGATGGCGGGGGGCCTCACAGATACGCAGTATTTT. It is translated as CASSPNEWMAGGLTDTQYF.

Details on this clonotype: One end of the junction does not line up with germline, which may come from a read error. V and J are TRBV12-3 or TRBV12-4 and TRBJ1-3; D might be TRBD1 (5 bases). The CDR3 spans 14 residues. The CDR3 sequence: CASSWAGAGNNIYF. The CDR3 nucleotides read TGTGCCAGCAGTTGGGCCGGGGCAGGAAACAACATATATTTT.

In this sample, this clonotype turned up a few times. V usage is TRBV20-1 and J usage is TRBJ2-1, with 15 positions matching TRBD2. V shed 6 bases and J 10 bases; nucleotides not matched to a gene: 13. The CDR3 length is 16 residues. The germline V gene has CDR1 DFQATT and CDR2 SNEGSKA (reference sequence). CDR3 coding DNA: TGCAGTGCGCCTATAGGACTAGCGGGAGGGCTGGGGGAGCAGTTCTTC. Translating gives CSAPIGLAGGLGEQFF.

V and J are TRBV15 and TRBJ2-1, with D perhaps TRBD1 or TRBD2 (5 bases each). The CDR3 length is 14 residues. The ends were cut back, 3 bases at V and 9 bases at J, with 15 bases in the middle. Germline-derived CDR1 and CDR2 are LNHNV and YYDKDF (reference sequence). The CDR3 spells CATSRDIGMGEQFF. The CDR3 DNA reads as TGTGCCACCAGCAGGGACATCGGGATGGGTGAGCAGTTCTTC. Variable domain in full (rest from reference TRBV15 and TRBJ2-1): DAMVIQNPRYQVTQFGKPVTLSCSQTLNHNVMYWYQQKSSQAPKLLFHYYDKDFNNEADTPDNFQSRRPNTSFCFLDIRSPGLGDTAMYLCATSRDIGMGEQFFGPGTRLTVL.

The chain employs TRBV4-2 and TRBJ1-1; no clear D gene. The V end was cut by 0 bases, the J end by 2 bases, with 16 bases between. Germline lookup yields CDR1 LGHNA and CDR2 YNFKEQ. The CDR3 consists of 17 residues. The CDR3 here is CASSQDGPLGLNTEAFF. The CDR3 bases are TGTGCCAGCAGCCAAGATGGGCCCCTCGGGTTAAACACTGAAGCTTTCTTT.

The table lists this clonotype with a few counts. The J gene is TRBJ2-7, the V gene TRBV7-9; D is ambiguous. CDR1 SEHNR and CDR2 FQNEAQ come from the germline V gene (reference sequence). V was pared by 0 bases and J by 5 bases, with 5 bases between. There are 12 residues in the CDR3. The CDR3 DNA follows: TGTGCCAGCAGCTTAGCGTTTGACGAGCAGTACTTC. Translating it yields CASSLAFDEQYF.

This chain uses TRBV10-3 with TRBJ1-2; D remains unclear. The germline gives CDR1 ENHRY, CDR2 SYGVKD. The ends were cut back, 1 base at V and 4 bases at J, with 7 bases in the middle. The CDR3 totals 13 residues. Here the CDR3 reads CAISELVGYGYTF. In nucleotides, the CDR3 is TGTGCCATCAGTGAGTTGGTCGGCTATGGCTACACCTTC.

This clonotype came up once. CDR3 protein: CASRKGHQRETQYF. The CDR3 coding sequence is TGTGCCAGCAGGAAAGGACACCAGAGAGAGACCCAGTACTTC. The chain employs TRBV12-3 or TRBV12-4 and TRBJ2-5; weak D call: TRBD1 (5 bases). There are 14 residues in the CDR3. V gave up 6 bases and J gave up 4 bases, with 15 bases separating them.

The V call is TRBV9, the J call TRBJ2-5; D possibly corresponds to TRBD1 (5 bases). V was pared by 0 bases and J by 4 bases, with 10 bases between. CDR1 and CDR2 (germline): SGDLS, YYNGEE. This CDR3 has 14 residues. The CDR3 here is CASSVERRGETQYF. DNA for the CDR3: TGTGCCAGCAGCGTAGAACGTAGGGGAGAGACCCAGTACTTC.

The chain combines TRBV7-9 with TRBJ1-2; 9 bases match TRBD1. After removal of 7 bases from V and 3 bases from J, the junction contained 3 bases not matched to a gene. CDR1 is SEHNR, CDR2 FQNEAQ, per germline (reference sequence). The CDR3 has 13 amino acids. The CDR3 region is CASKWTGDYGYTF. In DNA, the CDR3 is TGTGCCAGCAAATGGACAGGGGACTATGGCTACACCTTC.

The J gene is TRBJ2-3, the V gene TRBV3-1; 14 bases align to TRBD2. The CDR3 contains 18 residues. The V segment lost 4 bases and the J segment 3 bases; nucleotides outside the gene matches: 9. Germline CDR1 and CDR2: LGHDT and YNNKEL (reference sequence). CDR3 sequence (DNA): TGTGCCAGCAGCCTTAGGAGGACTAGCGGGAGGCAAACAGATACGCAGTATTTT. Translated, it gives CASSLRRTSGRQTDTQYF.

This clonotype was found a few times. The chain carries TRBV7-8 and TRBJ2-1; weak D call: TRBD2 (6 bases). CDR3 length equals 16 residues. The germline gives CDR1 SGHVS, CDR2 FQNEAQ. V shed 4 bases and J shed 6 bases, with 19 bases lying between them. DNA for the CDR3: TGTGCCAGCAGCTCCCCCTTGGCGGGATACGGCAATGAGCAGTTCTTC. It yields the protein CASSSPLAGYGNEQFF.

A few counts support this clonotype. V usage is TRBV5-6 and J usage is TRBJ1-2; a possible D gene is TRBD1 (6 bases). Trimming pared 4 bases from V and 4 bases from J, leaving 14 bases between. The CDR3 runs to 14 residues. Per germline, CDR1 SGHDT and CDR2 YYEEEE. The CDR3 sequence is CASSTRTEGYGYTF. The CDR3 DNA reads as TGTGCCAGCAGCACGAGGACAGAGGGCTATGGCTACACCTTC.

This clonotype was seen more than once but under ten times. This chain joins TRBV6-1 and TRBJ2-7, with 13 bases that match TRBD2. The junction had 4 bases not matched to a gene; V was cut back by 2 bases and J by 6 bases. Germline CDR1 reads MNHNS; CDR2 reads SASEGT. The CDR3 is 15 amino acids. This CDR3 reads CASSEPGLAGSEQYF. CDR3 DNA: TGTGCCAGCAGTGAACCGGGACTAGCGGGATCCGAGCAGTACTTC.

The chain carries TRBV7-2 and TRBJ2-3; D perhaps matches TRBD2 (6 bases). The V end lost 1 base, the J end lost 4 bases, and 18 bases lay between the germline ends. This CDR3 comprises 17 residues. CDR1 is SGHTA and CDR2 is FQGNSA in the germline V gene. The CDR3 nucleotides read TGTGCCAGCAGCTTAGTATCGTCTAGCGTGGGGGCAGATACGCAGTATTTT. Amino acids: CASSLVSSSVGADTQYF.

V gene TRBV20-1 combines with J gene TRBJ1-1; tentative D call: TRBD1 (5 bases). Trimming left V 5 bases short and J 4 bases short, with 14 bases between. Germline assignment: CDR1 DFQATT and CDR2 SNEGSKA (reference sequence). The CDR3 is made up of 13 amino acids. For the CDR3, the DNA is TGCAGTGCTCACCCCGGAGGGACCACTGAAGCTTTCTTT. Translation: CSAHPGGTTEAFF.

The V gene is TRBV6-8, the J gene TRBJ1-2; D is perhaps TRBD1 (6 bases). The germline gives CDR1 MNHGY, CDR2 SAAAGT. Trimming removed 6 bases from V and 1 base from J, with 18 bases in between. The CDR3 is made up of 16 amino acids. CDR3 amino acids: CASSPPRTDLNYGYTF. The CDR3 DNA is TGTGCCAGCAGCCCTCCGAGGACAGACCTTAACTATGGCTACACCTTC.

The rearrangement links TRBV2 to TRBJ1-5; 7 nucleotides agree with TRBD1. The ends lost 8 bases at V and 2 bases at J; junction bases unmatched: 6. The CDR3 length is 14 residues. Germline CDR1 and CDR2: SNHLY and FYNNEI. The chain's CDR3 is CASAGQRGNQPQHF. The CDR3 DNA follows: TGTGCCAGCGCGGGACAGAGAGGCAATCAGCCCCAGCATTTT.

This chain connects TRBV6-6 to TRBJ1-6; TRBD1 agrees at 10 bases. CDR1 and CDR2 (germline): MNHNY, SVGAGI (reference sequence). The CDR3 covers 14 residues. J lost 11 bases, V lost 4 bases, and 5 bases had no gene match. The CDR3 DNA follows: TGTGCCAGCAGTTTCGGGACAGGGGCGGCACCCCTCCACTTT. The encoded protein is CASSFGTGAAPLHF.

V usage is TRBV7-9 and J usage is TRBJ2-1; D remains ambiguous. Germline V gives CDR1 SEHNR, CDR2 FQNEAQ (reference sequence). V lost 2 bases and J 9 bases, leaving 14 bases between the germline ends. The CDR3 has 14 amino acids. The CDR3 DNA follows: TGTGCCAGCAGCTTAACCCTCTTCGGCGGTGAGCAGTTCTTC. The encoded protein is CASSLTLFGGEQFF.

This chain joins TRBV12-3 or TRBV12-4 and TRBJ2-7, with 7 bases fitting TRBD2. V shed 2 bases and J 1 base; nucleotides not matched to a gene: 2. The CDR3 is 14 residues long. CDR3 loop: CASSLLAVSYEQYF. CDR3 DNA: TGTGCCAGCAGTTTACTAGCGGTTTCCTACGAGCAGTACTTC.

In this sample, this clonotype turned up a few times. The CDR3 DNA follows: TGTGCCACCGGCCAGGGGGCCACAGATACGCAGTATTTT. Translating gives CATGQGATDTQYF. V is TRBV7-2 and J is TRBJ2-3, with TRBD1 identical over 8 bases. J lost 2 bases, V lost 10 bases, and 5 bases had no gene match. The CDR3 has 13 residues. The germline V gene encodes CDR1 SGHTA and CDR2 FQGNSA.

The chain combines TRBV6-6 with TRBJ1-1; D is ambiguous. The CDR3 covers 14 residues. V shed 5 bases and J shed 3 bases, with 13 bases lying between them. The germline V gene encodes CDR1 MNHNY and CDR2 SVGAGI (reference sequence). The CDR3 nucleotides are TGTGCCAGCAGTGGTCAGCCTGCTTACACTGAAGCTTTCTTT. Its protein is CASSGQPAYTEAFF.

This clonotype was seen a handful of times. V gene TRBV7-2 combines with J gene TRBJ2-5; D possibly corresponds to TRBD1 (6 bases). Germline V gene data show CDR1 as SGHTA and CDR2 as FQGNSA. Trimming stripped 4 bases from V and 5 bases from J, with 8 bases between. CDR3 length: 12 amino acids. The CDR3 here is CASSWGRETQYF. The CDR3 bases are TGTGCCAGCAGCTGGGGGCGGGAGACCCAGTACTTC. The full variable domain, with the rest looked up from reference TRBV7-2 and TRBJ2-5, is GAGVSQSPSNKVTEKGKDVELRCDPISGHTALYWYRQSLGQGLEFLIYFQGNSAPDKSGLPSDRFSAERTGGSVSTLTIQRTQQEDSAVYLCASSWGRETQYFGPGTRLLVL.

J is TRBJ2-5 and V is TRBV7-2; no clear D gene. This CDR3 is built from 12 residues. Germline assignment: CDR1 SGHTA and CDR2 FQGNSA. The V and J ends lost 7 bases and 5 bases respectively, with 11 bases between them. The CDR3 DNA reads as TGTGCCAGCACCATGACCCGGGAGACCCAGTACTTC. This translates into CASTMTRETQYF.

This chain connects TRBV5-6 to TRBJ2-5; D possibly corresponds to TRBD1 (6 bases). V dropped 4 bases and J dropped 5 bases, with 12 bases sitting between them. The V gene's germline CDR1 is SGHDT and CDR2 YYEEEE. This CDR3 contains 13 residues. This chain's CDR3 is CASSLQGMETQYF. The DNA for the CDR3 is TGTGCCAGCAGCCTTCAGGGGATGGAGACCCAGTACTTC.

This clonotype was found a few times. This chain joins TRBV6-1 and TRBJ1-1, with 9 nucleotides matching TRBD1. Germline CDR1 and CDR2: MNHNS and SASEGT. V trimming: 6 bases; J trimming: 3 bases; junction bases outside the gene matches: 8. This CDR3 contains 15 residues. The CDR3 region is CASRKGQGFHTEAFF. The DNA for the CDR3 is TGTGCCAGCAGGAAGGGACAGGGTTTTCACACTGAAGCTTTCTTT.

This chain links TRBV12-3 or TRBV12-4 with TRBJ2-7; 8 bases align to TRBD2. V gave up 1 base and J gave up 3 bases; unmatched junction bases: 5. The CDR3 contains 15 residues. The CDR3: CASSLVASGFYEQYF. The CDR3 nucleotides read TGTGCCAGCAGTTTAGTCGCTAGCGGGTTCTACGAGCAGTACTTC.

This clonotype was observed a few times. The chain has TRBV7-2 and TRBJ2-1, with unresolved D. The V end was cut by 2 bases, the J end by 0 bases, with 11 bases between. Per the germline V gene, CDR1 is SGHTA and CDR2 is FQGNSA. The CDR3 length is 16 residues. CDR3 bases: TGTGCCAGCAGCTTACACCCCGTAAGCTCCTACAATGAGCAGTTCTTC. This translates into CASSLHPVSSYNEQFF.